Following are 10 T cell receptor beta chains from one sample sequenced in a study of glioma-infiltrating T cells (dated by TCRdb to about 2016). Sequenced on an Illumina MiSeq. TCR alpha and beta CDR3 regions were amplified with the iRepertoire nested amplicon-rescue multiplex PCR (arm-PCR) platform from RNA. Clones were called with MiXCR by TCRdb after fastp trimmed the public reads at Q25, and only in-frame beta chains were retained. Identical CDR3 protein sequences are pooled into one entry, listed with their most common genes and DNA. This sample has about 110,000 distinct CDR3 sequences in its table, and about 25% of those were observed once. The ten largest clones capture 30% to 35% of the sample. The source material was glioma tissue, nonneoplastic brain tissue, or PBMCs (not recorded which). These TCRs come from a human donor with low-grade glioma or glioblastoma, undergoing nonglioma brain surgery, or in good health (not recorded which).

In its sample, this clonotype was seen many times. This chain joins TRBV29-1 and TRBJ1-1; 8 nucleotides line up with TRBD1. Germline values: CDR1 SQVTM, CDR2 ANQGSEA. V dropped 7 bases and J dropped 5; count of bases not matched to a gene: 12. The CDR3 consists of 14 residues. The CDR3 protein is CSAIGQGGRTEAFF. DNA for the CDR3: TGCAGCGCGATAGGACAGGGCGGCAGGACTGAAGCTTTCTTT.

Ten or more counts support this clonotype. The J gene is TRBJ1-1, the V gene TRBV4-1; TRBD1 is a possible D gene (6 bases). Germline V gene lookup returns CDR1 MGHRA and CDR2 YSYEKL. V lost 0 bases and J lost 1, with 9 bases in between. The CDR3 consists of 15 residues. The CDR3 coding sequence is TGCGCCAGCAGCCAAGATTGGACAGCGAACACTGAAGCTTTCTTT. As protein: CASSQDWTANTEAFF.

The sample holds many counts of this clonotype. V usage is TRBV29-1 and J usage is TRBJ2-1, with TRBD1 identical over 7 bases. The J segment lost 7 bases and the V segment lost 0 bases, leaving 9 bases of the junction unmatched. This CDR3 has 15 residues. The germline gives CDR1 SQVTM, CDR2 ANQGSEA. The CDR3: CSVEDKGRGTNEQFF. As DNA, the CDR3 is TGCAGCGTTGAAGATAAAGGCAGGGGGACGAATGAGCAGTTCTTC.

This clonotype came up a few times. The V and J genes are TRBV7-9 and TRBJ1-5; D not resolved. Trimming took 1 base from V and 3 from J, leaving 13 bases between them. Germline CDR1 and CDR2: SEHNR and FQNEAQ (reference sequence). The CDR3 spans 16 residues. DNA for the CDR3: TGTGCCAGCAGCTTAGTGGTAGGGTCCCTCAATCAGCCCCAGCATTTT. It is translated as CASSLVVGSLNQPQHF.

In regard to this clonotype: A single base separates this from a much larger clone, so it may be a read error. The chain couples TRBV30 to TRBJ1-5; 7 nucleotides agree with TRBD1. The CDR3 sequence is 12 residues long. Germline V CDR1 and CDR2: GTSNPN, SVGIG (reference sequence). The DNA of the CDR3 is TGTGCCTGGAGCGGGACAGATCAGCCCCAGCGTTTT. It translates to CAWSGTDQPQRF.

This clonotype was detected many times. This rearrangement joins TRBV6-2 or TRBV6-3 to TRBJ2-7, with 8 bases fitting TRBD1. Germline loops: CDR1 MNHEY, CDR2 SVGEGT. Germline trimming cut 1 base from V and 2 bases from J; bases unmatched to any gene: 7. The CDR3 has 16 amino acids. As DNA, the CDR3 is TGTGCCAGCAGTTACTGGACAGGGCACTTCCCCTACGAGCAGTACTTC. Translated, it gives CASSYWTGHFPYEQYF.

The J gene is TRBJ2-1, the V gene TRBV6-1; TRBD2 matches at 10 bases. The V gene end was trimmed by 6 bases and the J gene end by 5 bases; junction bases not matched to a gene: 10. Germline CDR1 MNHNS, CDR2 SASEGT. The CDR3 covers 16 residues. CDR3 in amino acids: CASSLGSGGPNNEQFF. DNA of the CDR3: TGTGCCAGCAGCCTTGGTAGCGGGGGGCCTAACAATGAGCAGTTCTTC.

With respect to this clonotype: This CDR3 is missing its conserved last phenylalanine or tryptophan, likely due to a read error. The CDR3 coding sequence is TGTGCCAGCAGTTTACGGGCGTACACCTACAATGGGCAGTTCGTC. It translates to CASSLRAYTYNGQFV. The chain uses TRBV28 and TRBJ2-1; D remains unclear. From germline, CDR1 is MDHEN and CDR2 SYDVKM. The CDR3 contains 15 residues.

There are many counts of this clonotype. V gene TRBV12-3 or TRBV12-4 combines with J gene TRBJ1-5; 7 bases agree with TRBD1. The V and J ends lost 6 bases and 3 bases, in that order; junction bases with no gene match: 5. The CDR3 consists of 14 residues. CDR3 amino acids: CASSDRVDNQPQHF. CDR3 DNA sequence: TGTGCCAGCAGCGACAGGGTCGACAATCAGCCCCAGCATTTT.

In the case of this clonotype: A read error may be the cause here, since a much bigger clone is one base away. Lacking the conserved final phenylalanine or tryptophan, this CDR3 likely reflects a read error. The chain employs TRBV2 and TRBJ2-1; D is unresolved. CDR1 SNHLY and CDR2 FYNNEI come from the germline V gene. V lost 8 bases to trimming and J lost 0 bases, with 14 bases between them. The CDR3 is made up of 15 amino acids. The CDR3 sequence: CASVYGRSSYNEQFS. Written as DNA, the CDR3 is TGTGCCAGCGTCTACGGCAGGAGCTCCTACAATGAGCAGTTCTCC.